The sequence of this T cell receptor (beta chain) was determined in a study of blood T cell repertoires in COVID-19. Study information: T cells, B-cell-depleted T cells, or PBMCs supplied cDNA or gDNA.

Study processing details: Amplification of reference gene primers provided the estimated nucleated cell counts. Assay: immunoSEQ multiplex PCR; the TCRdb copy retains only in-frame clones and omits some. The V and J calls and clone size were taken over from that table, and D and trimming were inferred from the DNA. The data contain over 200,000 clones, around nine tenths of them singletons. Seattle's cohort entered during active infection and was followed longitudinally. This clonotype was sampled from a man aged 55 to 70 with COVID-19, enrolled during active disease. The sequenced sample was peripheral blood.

CDR3 DNA: TGTGCCAGCAGCCAAGATGACAGACACTCTGGAAACACCATATATTTT. As protein: CASSQDDRHSGNTIYF. The chain links TRBV3-1 (or the pseudogene TRBV3-2) to TRBJ1-3; D perhaps matches TRBD1 (5 bases). Between the trimmed V and J ends, which lost 0 bases and 0 bases, there was a span of 9 bases. The CDR3 extends over 16 amino acids. Germline CDR1 LGHDT, CDR2 YNNKEL (reference sequence).